This TCR beta chain originates from a study of blood T cell repertoires in COVID-19. Study as a whole: Some COVID-19 samples were acute and others convalescent; all came from the United States, Italy and Spain.

CDR3 length: 12 residues. The V gene's germline CDR1 is LNHDA and CDR2 SQIVND (reference sequence). V dropped 6 bases and J dropped 6 bases, with 9 bases sitting between them. Sequencing was performed with immunoSEQ multiplex PCR; in TCRdb, only in-frame clones are kept and a portion is missing. The sample contains about 240,000 clones, roughly 87% of which appear only once. Sample: peripheral blood. The rearrangement joins TRBV19 to TRBJ1-5, with D maybe TRBD1 (5 bases). The TCR was taken from a man between 60 and 70 years old who had recovered from COVID-19. This CDR3 is CASRGDSQPQHF. The CDR3 nucleotides are TGTGCCAGTAGGGGTGACAGTCAGCCCCAGCATTTT. Variable domain in full (rest from reference TRBV19 and TRBJ1-5): DGGITQSPKYLFRKEGQNVTLSCEQNLNHDAMYWYRQDPGQGLRLIYYSQIVNDFQKGDIAEGYSVSREKKESFPLTVTSAQKNPTAFYLCASRGDSQPQHFGDGTRLSIL.